Sequencing of this T cell receptor beta chain was carried out in a study of cytomegalovirus exposure and HLA in healthy donors. TCRdb's table, derived via immunoSEQ multiplex PCR, lists solely in-frame clones and lacks some. The sample shows over 120,000 clones, about 94% of them seen only once. Germline assignment: CDR1 SGHKS and CDR2 YYEKEE (reference sequence). The CDR3 consists of 14 residues. V was clipped by 0 bases and J by 3 bases; unmatched bases: 3. The chain has TRBV5-5 and TRBJ2-7; TRBD1 agrees at 7 bases. The clonotype originates from a man aged 18-30 years in good health and CMV-seropositive. Sequenced sample: PBMCs. The CDR3 spells CASSLAGQLYEQYF. DNA of the CDR3: TGTGCCAGCAGCTTGGCGGGACAGCTCTACGAGCAGTACTTC.